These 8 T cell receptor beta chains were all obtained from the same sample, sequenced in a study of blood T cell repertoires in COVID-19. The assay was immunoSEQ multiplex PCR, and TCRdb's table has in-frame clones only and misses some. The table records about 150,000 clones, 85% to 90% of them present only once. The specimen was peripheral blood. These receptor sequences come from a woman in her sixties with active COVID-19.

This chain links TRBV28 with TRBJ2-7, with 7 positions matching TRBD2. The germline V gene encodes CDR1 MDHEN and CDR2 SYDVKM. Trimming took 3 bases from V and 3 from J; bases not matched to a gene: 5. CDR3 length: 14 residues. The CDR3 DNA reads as TGTGCCAGCAGTTTGGTAGCGGGCCGCTACGAGCAGTACTTC. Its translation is CASSLVAGRYEQYF.

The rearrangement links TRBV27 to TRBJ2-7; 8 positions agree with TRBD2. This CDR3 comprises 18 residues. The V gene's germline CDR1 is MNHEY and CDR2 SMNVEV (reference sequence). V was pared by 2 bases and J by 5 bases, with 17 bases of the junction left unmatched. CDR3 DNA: TGTGCCAGCAGTTTAATATCGCCGGGACTAGGGGCCTTCGACGAGCAGTACTTC. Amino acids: CASSLISPGLGAFDEQYF.

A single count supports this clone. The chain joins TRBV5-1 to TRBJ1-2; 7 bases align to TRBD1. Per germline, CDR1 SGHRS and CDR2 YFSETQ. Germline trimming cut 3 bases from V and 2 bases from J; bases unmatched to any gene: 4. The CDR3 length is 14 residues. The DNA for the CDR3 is TGCGCCAGCAGCTCCACAGGGGAGAACTATGGCTACACCTTC. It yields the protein CASSSTGENYGYTF. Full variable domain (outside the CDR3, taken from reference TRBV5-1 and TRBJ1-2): KAGVTQTPRYLIKTRGQQVTLSCSPISGHRSVSWYQQTPGQGLQFLFEYFSETQRNKGNFPGRFSGRQFSNSRSEMNVSTLELGDSALYLCASSSTGENYGYTFGSGTRLTVV.

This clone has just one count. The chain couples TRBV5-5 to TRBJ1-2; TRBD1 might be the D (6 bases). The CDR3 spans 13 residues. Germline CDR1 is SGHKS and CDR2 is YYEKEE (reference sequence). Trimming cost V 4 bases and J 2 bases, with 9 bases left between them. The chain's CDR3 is CASSKTGNYGYTF. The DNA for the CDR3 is TGTGCCAGCAGCAAAACAGGGAACTATGGCTACACCTTC. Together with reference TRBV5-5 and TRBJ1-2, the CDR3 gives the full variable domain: DAGVTQSPTHLIKTRGQQVTLRCSPISGHKSVSWYQQVLGQGPQFIFQYYEKEERGRGNFPDRFSARQFPNYSSELNVNALLLGDSALYLCASSKTGNYGYTFGSGTRLTVV.

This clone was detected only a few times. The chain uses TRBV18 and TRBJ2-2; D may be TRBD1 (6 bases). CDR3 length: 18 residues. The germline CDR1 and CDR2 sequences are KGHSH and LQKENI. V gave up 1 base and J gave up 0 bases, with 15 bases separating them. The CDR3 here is CASSPLGHQNANTGELFF. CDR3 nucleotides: TGTGCCAGCTCACCACTGGGACACCAGAACGCGAACACCGGGGAGCTGTTTTTT.

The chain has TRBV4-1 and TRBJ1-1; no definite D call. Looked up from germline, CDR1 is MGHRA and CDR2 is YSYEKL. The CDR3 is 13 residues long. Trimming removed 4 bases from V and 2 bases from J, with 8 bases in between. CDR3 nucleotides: TGCGCCAGCAGCCTCCAGGCTAACACTGAAGCTTTCTTT. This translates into CASSLQANTEAFF.

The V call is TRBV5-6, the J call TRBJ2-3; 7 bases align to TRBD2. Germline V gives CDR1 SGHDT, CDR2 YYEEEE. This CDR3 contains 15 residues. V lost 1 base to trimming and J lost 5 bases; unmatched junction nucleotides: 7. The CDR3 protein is CASSLQTSWVDTQYF. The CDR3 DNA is TGTGCCAGCAGCTTGCAGACTAGCTGGGTAGATACGCAGTATTTT.

CDR3 coding DNA: TGCAGTGCTATACAGCGGGAGAAGTACTTC. As protein: CSAIQREKYF. The rearrangement links TRBV20-1 to TRBJ2-7, with 8 bases fitting TRBD2. After removal of 4 bases from V and 11 bases from J, the junction contained 4 bases not matched to a gene. This CDR3 has 10 residues. CDR1 and CDR2 from the germline V gene are DFQATT and SNEGSKA (reference sequence).